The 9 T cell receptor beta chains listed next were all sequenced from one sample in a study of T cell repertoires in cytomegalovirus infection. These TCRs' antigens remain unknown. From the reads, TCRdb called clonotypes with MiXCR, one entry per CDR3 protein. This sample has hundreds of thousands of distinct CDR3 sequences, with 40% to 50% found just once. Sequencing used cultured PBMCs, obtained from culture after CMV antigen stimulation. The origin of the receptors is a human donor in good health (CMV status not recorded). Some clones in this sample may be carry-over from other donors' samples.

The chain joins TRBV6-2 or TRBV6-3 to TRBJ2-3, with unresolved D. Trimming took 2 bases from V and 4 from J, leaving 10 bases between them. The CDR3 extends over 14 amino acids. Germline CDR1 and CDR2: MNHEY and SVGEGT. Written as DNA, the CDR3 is TGTGCCAGCAGTTACCTTAGCTTCGCAGATACGCAGTATTTT. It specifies CASSYLSFADTQYF.

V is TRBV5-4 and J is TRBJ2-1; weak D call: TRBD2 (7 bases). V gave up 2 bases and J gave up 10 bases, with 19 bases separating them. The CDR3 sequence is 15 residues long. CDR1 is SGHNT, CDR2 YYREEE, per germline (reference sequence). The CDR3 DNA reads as TGTGCCAGCAGCTTTGGGGGGGCCAGCCTGTCGGAGCAGTTCTTC. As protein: CASSFGGASLSEQFF.

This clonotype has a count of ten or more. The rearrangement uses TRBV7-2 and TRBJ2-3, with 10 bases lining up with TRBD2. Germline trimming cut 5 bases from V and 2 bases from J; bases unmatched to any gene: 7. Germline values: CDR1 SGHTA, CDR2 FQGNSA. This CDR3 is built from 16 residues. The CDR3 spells CASSPLGLAVTDTQYF. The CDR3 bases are TGTGCCAGCAGCCCCCTCGGACTAGCGGTCACAGATACGCAGTATTTT.

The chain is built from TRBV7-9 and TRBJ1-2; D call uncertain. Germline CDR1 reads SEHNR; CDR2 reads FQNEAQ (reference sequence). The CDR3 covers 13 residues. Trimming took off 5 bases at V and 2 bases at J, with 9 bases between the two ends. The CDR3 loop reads CASSETVNYGYTF. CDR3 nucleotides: TGTGCCAGCAGCGAAACAGTAAACTATGGCTACACCTTC.

This CDR3 is CASSTYRGSENEKLFF. The CDR3 bases are TGTGCCAGTAGTACTTACAGGGGATCGGAAAATGAAAAACTGTTTTTT. This chain joins TRBV19 and TRBJ1-4; 7 bases align to TRBD1. J gave up 5 bases and V 4 bases, and 10 bases lay outside the gene matches. Looked up from germline, CDR1 is LNHDA and CDR2 is SQIVND (reference sequence). The CDR3 spans 16 residues.

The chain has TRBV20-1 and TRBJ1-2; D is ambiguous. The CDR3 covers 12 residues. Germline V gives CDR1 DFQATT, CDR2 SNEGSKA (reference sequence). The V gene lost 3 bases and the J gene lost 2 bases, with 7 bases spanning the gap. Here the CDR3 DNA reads TGCAGTGCTAGTTTCAGAAACTATGGCTACACCTTC. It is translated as CSASFRNYGYTF.

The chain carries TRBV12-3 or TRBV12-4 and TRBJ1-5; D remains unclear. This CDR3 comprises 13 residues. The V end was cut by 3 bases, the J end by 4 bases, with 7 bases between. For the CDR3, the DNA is TGTGCCAGCAGTTTTGTTTCTAATCAGCCCCAGCATTTT. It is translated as CASSFVSNQPQHF.

The CDR3: CAISESELAGTGRETQYF. The CDR3 DNA sequence: TGTGCCATCAGTGAGTCGGAACTAGCGGGCACCGGCAGAGAGACCCAGTACTTC. The chain couples TRBV10-3 to TRBJ2-5, with 9 bases identical to TRBD2. Germline CDR1 reads ENHRY; CDR2 reads SYGVKD. This CDR3 is 18 amino acids long. The trim removed 0 bases at V and 4 bases at J, leaving 12 bases unmatched.

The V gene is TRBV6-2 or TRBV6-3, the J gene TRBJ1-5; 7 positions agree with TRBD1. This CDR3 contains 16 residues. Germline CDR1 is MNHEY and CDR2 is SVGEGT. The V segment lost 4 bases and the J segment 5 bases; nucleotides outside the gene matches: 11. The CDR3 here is CASSSLDRRGDQPQHF. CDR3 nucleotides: TGTGCCAGCAGTTCTTTGGACAGGCGTGGGGATCAGCCCCAGCATTTT.